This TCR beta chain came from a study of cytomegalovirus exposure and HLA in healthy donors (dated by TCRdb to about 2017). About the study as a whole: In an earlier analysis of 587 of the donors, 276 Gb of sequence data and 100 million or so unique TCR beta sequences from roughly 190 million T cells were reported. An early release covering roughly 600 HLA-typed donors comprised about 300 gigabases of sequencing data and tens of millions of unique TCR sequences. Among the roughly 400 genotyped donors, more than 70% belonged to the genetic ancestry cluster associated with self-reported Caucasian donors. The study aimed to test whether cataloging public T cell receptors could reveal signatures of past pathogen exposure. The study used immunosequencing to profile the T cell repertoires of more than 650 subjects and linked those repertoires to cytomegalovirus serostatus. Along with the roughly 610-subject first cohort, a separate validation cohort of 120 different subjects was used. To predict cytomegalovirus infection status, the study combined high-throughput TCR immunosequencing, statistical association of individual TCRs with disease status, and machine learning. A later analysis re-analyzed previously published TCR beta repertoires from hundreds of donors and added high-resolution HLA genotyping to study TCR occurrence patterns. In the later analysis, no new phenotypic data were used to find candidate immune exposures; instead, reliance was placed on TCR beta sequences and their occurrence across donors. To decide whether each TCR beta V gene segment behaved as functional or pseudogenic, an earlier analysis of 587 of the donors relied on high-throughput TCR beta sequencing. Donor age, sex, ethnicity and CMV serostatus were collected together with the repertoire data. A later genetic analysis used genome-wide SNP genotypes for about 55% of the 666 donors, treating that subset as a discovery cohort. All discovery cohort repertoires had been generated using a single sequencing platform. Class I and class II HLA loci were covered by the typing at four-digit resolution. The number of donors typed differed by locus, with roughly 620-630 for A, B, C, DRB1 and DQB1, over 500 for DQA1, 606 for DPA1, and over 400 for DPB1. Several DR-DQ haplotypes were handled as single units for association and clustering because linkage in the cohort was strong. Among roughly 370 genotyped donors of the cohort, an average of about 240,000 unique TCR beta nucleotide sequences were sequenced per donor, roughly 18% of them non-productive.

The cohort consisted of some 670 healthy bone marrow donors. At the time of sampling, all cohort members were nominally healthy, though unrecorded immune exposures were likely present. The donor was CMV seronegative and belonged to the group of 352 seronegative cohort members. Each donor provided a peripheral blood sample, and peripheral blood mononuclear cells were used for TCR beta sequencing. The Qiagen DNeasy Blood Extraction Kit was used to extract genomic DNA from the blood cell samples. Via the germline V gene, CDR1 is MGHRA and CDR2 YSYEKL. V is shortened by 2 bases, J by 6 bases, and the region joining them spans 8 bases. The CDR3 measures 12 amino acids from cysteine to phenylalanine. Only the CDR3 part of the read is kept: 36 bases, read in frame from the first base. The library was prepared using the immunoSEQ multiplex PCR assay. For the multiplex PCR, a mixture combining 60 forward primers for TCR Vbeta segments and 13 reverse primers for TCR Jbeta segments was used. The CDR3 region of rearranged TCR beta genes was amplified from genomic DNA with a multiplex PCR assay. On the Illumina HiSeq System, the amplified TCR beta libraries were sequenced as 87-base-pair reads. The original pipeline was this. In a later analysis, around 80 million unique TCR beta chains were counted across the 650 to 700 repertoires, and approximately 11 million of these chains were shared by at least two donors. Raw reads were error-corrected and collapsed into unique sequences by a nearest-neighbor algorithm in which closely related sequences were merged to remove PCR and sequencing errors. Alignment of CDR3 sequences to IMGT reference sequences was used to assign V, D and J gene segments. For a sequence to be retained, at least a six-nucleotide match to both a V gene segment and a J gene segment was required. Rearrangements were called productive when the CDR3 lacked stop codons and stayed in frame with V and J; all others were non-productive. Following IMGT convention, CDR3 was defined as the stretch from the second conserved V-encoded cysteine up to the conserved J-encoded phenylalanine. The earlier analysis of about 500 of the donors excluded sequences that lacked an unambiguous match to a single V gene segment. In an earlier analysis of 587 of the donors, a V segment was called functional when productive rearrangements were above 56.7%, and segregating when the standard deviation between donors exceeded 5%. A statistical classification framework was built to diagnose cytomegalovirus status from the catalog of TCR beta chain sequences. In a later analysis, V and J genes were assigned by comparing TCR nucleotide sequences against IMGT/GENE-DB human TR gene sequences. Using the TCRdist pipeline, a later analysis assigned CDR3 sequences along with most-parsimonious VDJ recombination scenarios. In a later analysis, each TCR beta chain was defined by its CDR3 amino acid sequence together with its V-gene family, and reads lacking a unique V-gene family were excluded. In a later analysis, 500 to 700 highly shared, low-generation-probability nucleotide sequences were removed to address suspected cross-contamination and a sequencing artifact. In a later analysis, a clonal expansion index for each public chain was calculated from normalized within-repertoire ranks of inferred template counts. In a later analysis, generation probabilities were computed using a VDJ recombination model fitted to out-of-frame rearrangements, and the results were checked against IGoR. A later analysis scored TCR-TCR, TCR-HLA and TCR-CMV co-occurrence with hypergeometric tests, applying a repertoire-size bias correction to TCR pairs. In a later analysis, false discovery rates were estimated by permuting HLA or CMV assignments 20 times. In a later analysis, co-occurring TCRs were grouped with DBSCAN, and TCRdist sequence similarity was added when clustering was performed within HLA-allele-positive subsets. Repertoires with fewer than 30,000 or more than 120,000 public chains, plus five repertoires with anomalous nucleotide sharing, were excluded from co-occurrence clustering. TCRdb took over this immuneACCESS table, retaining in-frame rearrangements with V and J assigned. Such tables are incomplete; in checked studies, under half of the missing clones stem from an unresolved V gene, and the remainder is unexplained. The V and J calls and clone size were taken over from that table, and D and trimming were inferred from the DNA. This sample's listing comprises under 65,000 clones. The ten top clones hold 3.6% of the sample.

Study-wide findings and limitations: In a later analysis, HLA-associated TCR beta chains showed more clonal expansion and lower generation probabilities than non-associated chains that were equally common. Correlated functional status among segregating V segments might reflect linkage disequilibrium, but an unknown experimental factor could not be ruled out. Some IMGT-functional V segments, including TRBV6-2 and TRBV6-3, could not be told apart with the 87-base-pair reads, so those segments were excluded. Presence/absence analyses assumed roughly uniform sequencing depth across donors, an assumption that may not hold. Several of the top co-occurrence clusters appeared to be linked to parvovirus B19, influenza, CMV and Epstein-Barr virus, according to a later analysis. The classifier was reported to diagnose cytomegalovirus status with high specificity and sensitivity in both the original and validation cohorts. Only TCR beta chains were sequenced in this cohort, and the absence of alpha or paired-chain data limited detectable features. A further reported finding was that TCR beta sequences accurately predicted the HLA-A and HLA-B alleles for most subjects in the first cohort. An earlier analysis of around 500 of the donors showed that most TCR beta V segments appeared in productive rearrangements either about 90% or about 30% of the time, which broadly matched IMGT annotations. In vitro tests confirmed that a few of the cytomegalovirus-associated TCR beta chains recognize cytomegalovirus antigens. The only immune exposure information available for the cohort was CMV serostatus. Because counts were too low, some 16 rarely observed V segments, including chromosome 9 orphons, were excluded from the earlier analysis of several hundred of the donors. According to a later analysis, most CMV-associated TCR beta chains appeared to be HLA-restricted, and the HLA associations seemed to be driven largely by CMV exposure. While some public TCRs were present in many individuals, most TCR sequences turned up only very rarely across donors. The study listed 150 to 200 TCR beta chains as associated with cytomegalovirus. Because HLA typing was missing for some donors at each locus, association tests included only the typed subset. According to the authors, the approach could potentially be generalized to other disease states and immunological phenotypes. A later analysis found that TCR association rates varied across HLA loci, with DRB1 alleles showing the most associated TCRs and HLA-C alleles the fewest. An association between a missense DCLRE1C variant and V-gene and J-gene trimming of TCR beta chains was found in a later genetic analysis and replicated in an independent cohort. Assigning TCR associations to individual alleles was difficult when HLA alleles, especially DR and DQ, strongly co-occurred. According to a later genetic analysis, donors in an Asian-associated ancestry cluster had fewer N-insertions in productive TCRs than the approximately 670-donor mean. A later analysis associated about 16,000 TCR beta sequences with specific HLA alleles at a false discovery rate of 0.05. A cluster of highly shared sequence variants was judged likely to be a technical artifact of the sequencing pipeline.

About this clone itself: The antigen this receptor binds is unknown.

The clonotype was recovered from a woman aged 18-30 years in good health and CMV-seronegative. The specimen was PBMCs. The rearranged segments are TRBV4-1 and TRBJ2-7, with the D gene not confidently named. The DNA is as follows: TGCGCCAGCAGCCAACCTTTGAGCGAGCAGTACTTC. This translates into CASSQPLSEQYF.